The 6 T cell receptor beta chains reported below all come from one sample, sequenced in a study of T cell repertoires in cytomegalovirus infection. TCRdb ran MiXCR on the reads and lists one entry per CDR3 protein. The table includes around 530,000 distinct CDR3 sequences, about 15% detected once. Specimen: CD8+ T cells from PBMCs. The source of these receptors is a human donor in good health (CMV status not recorded). Some clones in this sample may be carry-over from other donors' samples.

In its sample, this clonotype was seen a few times. The chain employs TRBV12-3 or TRBV12-4 and TRBJ2-5; D call uncertain. The CDR3 loop spans 16 amino acids. V was shortened by 5 bases and J by 5 bases, with 21 bases between the two germline ends. Here the CDR3 reads CASSRRGGRRSETQYF. CDR3 sequence (DNA): TGTGCCAGCAGTAGACGCGGCGGCAGGCGCTCGGAGACCCAGTACTTC.

Points on this clonotype: The CDR3 does not end in the conserved phenylalanine or tryptophan, so this is likely a read error. The chain couples TRBV10-3 to TRBJ2-1; tentatively, D is TRBD2 (5 bases). The germline V gene encodes CDR1 ENHRY and CDR2 SYGVKD. Trimming pared 9 bases from V and 7 bases from J, leaving 37 bases between. The length of the CDR3 is 20 residues. CDR3 coding DNA: TGTGCCATAGCCTCACCCCGACAAGTCGTCCCATCCATGGAGGTAAATGAGCAGTTCTTA. As protein: CAIASPRQVVPSMEVNEQFL.

This clonotype turned up a few times. The chain carries TRBV20-1 and TRBJ2-1, with 12 nucleotides matching TRBD2. Looked up from germline, CDR1 is DFQATT and CDR2 is SNEGSKA (reference sequence). CDR3 size: 15 residues. The J segment lost 5 bases and the V segment lost 7 bases, leaving 9 bases of the junction unmatched. The CDR3 region has the DNA TGCAGTGTACGACCGGGACTAGCGGGTCACAATGAGCAGTTCTTC. The encoded protein is CSVRPGLAGHNEQFF.

This clonotype was seen repeatedly, ten times or more. The chain employs TRBV7-9 and TRBJ2-5, with 9 bases aligning to TRBD2. CDR3 length: 14 residues. Germline V lookup: CDR1 SEHNR, CDR2 FQNEAQ (reference sequence). V gave up 5 bases and J gave up 3 bases; unmatched junction bases: 4. CDR3 coding DNA: TGTGCCAGCAGCCCTCGACTAGCGGAAGAGACCCAGTACTTC. It codes for CASSPRLAEETQYF.

The chain joins TRBV20-1 to TRBJ2-3, with unresolved D. Germline V gene sequence: CDR1 DFQATT, CDR2 SNEGSKA (reference sequence). The CDR3 totals 12 residues. V was clipped by 3 bases and J by 5 bases, with 9 bases between them. Written as DNA, the CDR3 is TGCAGTGCTAGGGGCTCAGGAGATACGCAGTATTTT. Protein sequence: CSARGSGDTQYF.

This clonotype has a count of ten or more. This chain joins TRBV12-3 or TRBV12-4 and TRBJ2-1, with D possibly matching TRBD2 (6 bases). Trimming cost V 6 bases and J 4 bases, with 19 bases left between them. The CDR3 runs to 16 residues. CDR3 coding DNA: TGTGCCAGCAGCACTCCTGGCACTAGCAGATACAATGAGCAGTTCTTC. Translating it yields CASSTPGTSRYNEQFF.